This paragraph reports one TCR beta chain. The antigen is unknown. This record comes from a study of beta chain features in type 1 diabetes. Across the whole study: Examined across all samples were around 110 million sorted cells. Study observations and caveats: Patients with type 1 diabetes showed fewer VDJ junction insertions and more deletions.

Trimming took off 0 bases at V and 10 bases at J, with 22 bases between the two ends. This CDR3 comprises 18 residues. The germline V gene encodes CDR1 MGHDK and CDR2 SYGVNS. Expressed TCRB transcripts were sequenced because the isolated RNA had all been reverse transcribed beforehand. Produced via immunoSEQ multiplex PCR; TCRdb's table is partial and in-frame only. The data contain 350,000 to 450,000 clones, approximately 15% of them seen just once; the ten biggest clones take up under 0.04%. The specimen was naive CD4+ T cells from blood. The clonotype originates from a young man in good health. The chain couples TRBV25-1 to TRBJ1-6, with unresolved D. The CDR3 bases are TGTGCCAGCAGTGAATATGATAGGCCCTCGCGACGCAGCTCACCCCTCCACTTT. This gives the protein CASSEYDRPSRRSSPLHF.